This entry lists 9 T cell receptor beta chains sequenced from one sample in a study of blood T cell repertoires in COVID-19. Sequencing was performed with immunoSEQ multiplex PCR; in TCRdb, only in-frame clones are kept and a portion is missing. Counted here are some 220,000 clones, 87% occurring once; the ten biggest clones make up 12%. The sequenced sample consisted of peripheral blood. The receptor source for this set is a woman aged 18-29 years who had recovered from COVID-19.

V is TRBV9 and J is TRBJ2-7; D possibly corresponds to TRBD1 (5 bases). The CDR3 is 15 amino acids. The V gene's germline CDR1 is SGDLS and CDR2 YYNGEE. V lost 2 bases and J lost 3, with 15 bases in between. CDR3 DNA sequence: TGTGCCAGCAGCGTGGACCCGACAGATCTCTACGAGCAGTACTTC. This encodes CASSVDPTDLYEQYF.

The genes are TRBV19 and TRBJ1-1, with D possibly TRBD1 on 5 matching bases. Between the trimmed V and J ends, which lost 3 bases and 6 bases, there was a span of 11 bases. CDR3 length: 13 amino acids. The germline V gene has CDR1 LNHDA and CDR2 SQIVND (reference sequence). CDR3 region: CASSITDSSEAFF. For the CDR3, the DNA is TGTGCCAGTAGTATCACCGACAGCTCTGAAGCTTTCTTT.

This chain connects TRBV27 to TRBJ2-2; a possible D gene is TRBD2 (5 bases). The CDR3 loop spans 17 amino acids. Germline V CDR1 and CDR2: MNHEY, SMNVEV (reference sequence). V lost 4 bases and J lost 2, with 17 bases in between. DNA for the CDR3: TGTGCCAGCAGTTCGGCCCAGAGGGCAGACAACACCGGGGAGCTGTTTTTT. Its translation: CASSSAQRADNTGELFF.

This clone appeared a single time. The chain recombines TRBV7-9 with TRBJ2-5; D gene ambiguous. Germline V gives CDR1 SEHNR, CDR2 FQNEAQ (reference sequence). V lost 5 bases and J 2 bases, leaving 15 bases between the germline ends. This CDR3 contains 15 residues. The CDR3 sequence is CASSPGGILQETQYF. CDR3 in DNA: TGTGCCAGCAGCCCCGGCGGAATACTTCAAGAGACCCAGTACTTC.

The genes are TRBV7-9 and TRBJ2-7; perhaps TRBD2 as D (6 bases). Germline CDR1 reads SEHNR; CDR2 reads FQNEAQ (reference sequence). CDR3 length: 11 residues. V lost 5 bases to trimming and J lost 7 bases, with 9 bases between them. The CDR3 here is CASSVAGEQYF. In DNA, the CDR3 is TGTGCCAGCAGCGTGGCGGGGGAGCAGTACTTC.

The CDR3 loop reads CASSERSPYEQYF. The CDR3 bases are TGTGCCAGCAGTGAGAGGAGTCCCTACGAGCAGTACTTC. V usage is TRBV25-1 and J usage is TRBJ2-7; no definite D call. The V gene lost 3 bases and the J gene lost 2 bases, with 8 bases spanning the gap. CDR1 is MGHDK and CDR2 is SYGVNS in the germline V gene. CDR3 length: 13 residues.

V is TRBV6-5 and J is TRBJ2-3; TRBD2 matches at 7 bases. V lost 6 bases to trimming and J lost 7 bases; unmatched junction nucleotides: 13. Germline CDR1 reads MNHEY; CDR2 reads SVGAGI. The CDR3 runs to 15 residues. The CDR3 loop reads CASRIDGGSIYTQYF. In DNA, the CDR3 is TGTGCCAGCAGGATAGACGGCGGGAGCATATATACGCAGTATTTT.

This sequence joins TRBV10-3 and TRBJ2-7; 9 bases line up with TRBD1. V was pared by 11 bases and J by 1 base, with 9 bases of the junction left unmatched. The CDR3 loop spans 14 amino acids. The germline V gene has CDR1 ENHRY and CDR2 SYGVKD. CDR3 region: CAVSGQGNSYEQYF. The CDR3 region has the DNA TGTGCCGTGTCTGGACAGGGGAATTCCTACGAGCAGTACTTC.

This clone was seen once. This rearrangement joins TRBV5-8 to TRBJ2-7; 7 nucleotides line up with TRBD1. The V segment lost 3 bases and the J segment 6 bases; nucleotides outside the gene matches: 3. The CDR3 totals 12 residues. The V gene's germline CDR1 is SGHTS and CDR2 YDEGEE. CDR3 residues: CASSWGTAEQYF. Here the CDR3 DNA reads TGTGCCAGCAGCTGGGGGACAGCCGAGCAGTACTTC.